The sequence of this TCR beta chain was determined in a study of T cell responses to AZD1222 COVID-19 vaccine. Notes on the study in general: With two AZD1222 doses given, Spike-specific TCR breadth and depth both rose. CD4 TCRs covered the whole spike, strongest at regions 160-218 and 743-854.

Germline CDR1 reads SGDLS; CDR2 reads YYNGEE. The CDR3 sequence is 15 residues long. V dropped 0 bases and J dropped 1 base, with 7 bases sitting between them. TCRdb's copy holds only in-frame clones and misses some; the assay was immunoSEQ multiplex PCR. Of about 150,000 clones listed, approximately 92% are singletons. Points on this clone: Its matching antigen is unknown.

J is TRBJ2-2 and V is TRBV9; no clear D. This TCR was recovered from an adult in good health. The source material was peripheral blood, sampled on day 0 of AZD1222 vaccination. CDR3 loop: CASSVAPKNTGELFF. CDR3 nucleotide sequence: TGTGCCAGCAGCGTAGCTCCGAAGAACACCGGGGAGCTGTTTTTT.